Listed below are T cell receptor beta chains from one sample, sequenced in a study of blood T cell repertoires in COVID-19. Measured with immunoSEQ multiplex PCR; TCRdb has only the in-frame clones, and not every one. The sample consists of 190,000 or so clones, roughly 86% of them appearing once. Sequencing was done on a sample of PBMCs or T cells enriched from blood (not recorded which). Source of these receptors: a young man with acute COVID-19. Both conserved end residues are part of each CDR3. The order of the fields is V gene, D gene, clone size, J gene, CDR3 DNA, CDR3 protein. A D gene is named only where the DNA matches it firmly. Size is stated for part of the rows, as once, few or many counts, or as a class when the clone is expanded.

v_gene: TRBV19
d_gene: TRBD2
abundance: NA
j_gene: TRBJ2-1
CDR3nt: TGTGCCAGTAGTATCGGGACTAGCGCGTACAATGAGCAGTTCTTC
CDR3aa: CASSIGTSAYNEQFF

v_gene: TRBV19
d_gene: NA
abundance: once
j_gene: TRBJ1-2
CDR3nt: TGTGCCAGTAGTATGGGCGGAGGCTATGGCTACACCTTC
CDR3aa: CASSMGGGYGYTF

v_gene: TRBV29-1
d_gene: TRBD2
abundance: NA
j_gene: TRBJ2-1
CDR3nt: TGCAGCGTAATAGTCGGGGAGGGTGGAAATGAGCAGTTCTTC
CDR3aa: CSVIVGEGGNEQFF

v_gene: TRBV2
d_gene: NA
abundance: few
j_gene: TRBJ2-2
CDR3nt: TGTGCCAGCAGTGAAGGGCGGGCAGTCGGGGAGCTGTTTTTT
CDR3aa: CASSEGRAVGELFF

v_gene: TRBV30
d_gene: NA
abundance: NA
j_gene: TRBJ1-1
CDR3nt: TGTGCCTGGAGACGTTACATGAACACTGAAGCTTTCTTT
CDR3aa: CAWRRYMNTEAFF

v_gene: TRBV7-2
d_gene: NA
abundance: NA
j_gene: TRBJ1-2
CDR3nt: TGTGCCAGCAGCCAAAACCCGGACAGAGGGGGACACACCTTC
CDR3aa: CASSQNPDRGGHTF

v_gene: TRBV28
d_gene: NA
abundance: NA
j_gene: TRBJ1-2
CDR3nt: TGTGCCAGCAGGTCGGACAGAGCTAACTATGGCTACACCTTC
CDR3aa: CASRSDRANYGYTF

v_gene: TRBV29-1
d_gene: TRBD1
abundance: once
j_gene: TRBJ2-7
CDR3nt: TGCAGCGTTGAAGGCGACAGGGGTTTCACCTACGAGCAGTACTTC
CDR3aa: CSVEGDRGFTYEQYF

v_gene: TRBV9
d_gene: TRBD1
abundance: NA
j_gene: TRBJ1-2
CDR3nt: TGTGCCAGCAGAGGGACAGGGGGCTATGGCTACACCTTC
CDR3aa: CASRGTGGYGYTF

v_gene: TRBV5-6
d_gene: NA
abundance: NA
j_gene: TRBJ2-7
CDR3nt: TGTGCCAGCAGCTGGCTGAGGAACGAGCAGTACTTC
CDR3aa: CASSWLRNEQYF

v_gene: TRBV5-4
d_gene: NA
abundance: NA
j_gene: TRBJ2-7
CDR3nt: TGTGCCAGCAGCTTGCCGACTTCAGGGGACTACGAGCAGTACTTC
CDR3aa: CASSLPTSGDYEQYF

v_gene: TRBV2
d_gene: NA
abundance: NA
j_gene: TRBJ1-2
CDR3nt: TGTGCCAGCAGTGAAGAGGCGGACTATGGCTACACCTTC
CDR3aa: CASSEEADYGYTF

v_gene: TRBV19
d_gene: TRBD2
abundance: NA
j_gene: TRBJ2-1
CDR3nt: TGTGCCAGTAGTTCATTTAGCGGGAGGCTAGGCAATGAGCAGTTCTTC
CDR3aa: CASSSFSGRLGNEQFF

v_gene: TRBV18
d_gene: TRBD1
abundance: NA
j_gene: TRBJ1-4
CDR3nt: TGTGCCAGCTCACCCCGACAGGGGGATGAAAAACTGTTTTTT
CDR3aa: CASSPRQGDEKLFF

v_gene: TRBV24-1
d_gene: NA
abundance: NA
j_gene: TRBJ2-7
CDR3nt: TGTGCCACCAGTGACCCGACTGCCTCCTACGAGCAGTACTTC
CDR3aa: CATSDPTASYEQYF

v_gene: TRBV28
d_gene: NA
abundance: NA
j_gene: TRBJ1-6
CDR3nt: TGTGCCAGCAGTACGAGAGGAGGAGCTTCACCCCTCCACTTT
CDR3aa: CASSTRGGASPLHF

v_gene: TRBV2
d_gene: NA
abundance: once
j_gene: TRBJ1-1
CDR3nt: TGTGCCAGCAGGGTCGGGACACTGAACACTGAAGCTTTCTTT
CDR3aa: CASRVGTLNTEAFF

v_gene: TRBV28
d_gene: TRBD1
abundance: NA
j_gene: TRBJ1-1
CDR3nt: TGTGCCAGCAGTGACAGGGGGTCCGCTGAAGCTTTCTTT
CDR3aa: CASSDRGSAEAFF

v_gene: TRBV19
d_gene: NA
abundance: NA
j_gene: TRBJ1-3
CDR3nt: TGTGCCAGTAGTTCTAAGGCGGACTCTGGAAACACCATATATTTT
CDR3aa: CASSSKADSGNTIYF

v_gene: TRBV7-9
d_gene: TRBD1
abundance: NA
j_gene: TRBJ2-3
CDR3nt: TGTGCCAGCAGCTTAGCTTGGGACAGGCAACCGGACACGCAGTATTTT
CDR3aa: CASSLAWDRQPDTQYF

v_gene: TRBV7-9
d_gene: TRBD1
abundance: NA
j_gene: TRBJ2-7
CDR3nt: TGTGCCAGCAGCAGGACAGGCTCCGGGGATTTCTACGAGCAGTACTTC
CDR3aa: CASSRTGSGDFYEQYF

v_gene: TRBV3-1/TRBV3-2
d_gene: NA
abundance: NA
j_gene: TRBJ2-5
CDR3nt: TGTGCCAGCAGCAGCCGGAGGGAAGAGACCCAGTACTTC
CDR3aa: CASSSRREETQYF

v_gene: TRBV4-1
d_gene: TRBD1
abundance: NA
j_gene: TRBJ2-1
CDR3nt: TGCGCCAGCAGCCAACCGAGACAGGGGTCCAATTACAATGAGCAGTTCTTC
CDR3aa: CASSQPRQGSNYNEQFF

v_gene: TRBV7-3
d_gene: TRBD2
abundance: NA
j_gene: TRBJ2-2
CDR3nt: TGTGCCAGCAGCCAGCGGACTAGCGGTTCGAACACCGGGGAGCTGTTTTTT
CDR3aa: CASSQRTSGSNTGELFF

v_gene: TRBV5-4
d_gene: NA
abundance: NA
j_gene: TRBJ2-3
CDR3nt: TGTGCCAGCAGCTTGGCCGGGAGTTCAGATACGCAGTATTTT
CDR3aa: CASSLAGSSDTQYF

v_gene: TRBV6-5
d_gene: TRBD1
abundance: NA
j_gene: TRBJ2-7
CDR3nt: TGTGCCAGCAGTACGACAGGGTTCGAGCAGTACTTC
CDR3aa: CASSTTGFEQYF

v_gene: TRBV7-8
d_gene: NA
abundance: NA
j_gene: TRBJ2-7
CDR3nt: TGTGCCAGCAGACCCTCGGCAGGGCCCTACGAGCAGTACTTC
CDR3aa: CASRPSAGPYEQYF

v_gene: TRBV6-5
d_gene: TRBD1
abundance: once
j_gene: TRBJ2-2
CDR3nt: TGTGCCAGCAGATCACCGGGACAGGGAATCGGGGAGCTGTTTTTT
CDR3aa: CASRSPGQGIGELFF

v_gene: TRBV6-6
d_gene: TRBD2
abundance: few
j_gene: TRBJ2-7
CDR3nt: TGTGCCACCCGAGTGAGCGGGGGAACCTACGAGCAGTACTTC
CDR3aa: CATRVSGGTYEQYF

v_gene: TRBV19
d_gene: TRBD1
abundance: few
j_gene: TRBJ1-2
CDR3nt: TGTGCCAGTAGTAGTGGGACAGGGGGCCGTGGCTACACCTTC
CDR3aa: CASSSGTGGRGYTF

v_gene: TRBV11-3
d_gene: NA
abundance: NA
j_gene: TRBJ2-1
CDR3nt: TGTGCCAGCAGCCCCCAAATCAATGAGCAGTTCTTC
CDR3aa: CASSPQINEQFF

v_gene: TRBV14
d_gene: NA
abundance: NA
j_gene: TRBJ2-7
CDR3nt: TGTGCCAGCAGCCAAGCACTAGTTTCCTTGCAGTACTTC
CDR3aa: CASSQALVSLQYF

v_gene: TRBV28
d_gene: NA
abundance: once
j_gene: TRBJ1-6
CDR3nt: TGTGCCAGCAGTTTAGCGAGGGAATCACCCCTCCACTTT
CDR3aa: CASSLARESPLHF

v_gene: TRBV3-1/TRBV3-2
d_gene: NA
abundance: NA
j_gene: TRBJ2-5
CDR3nt: TGTGCCAGCAGCCTTTCGAGGGGGTACCAAGAGACCCAGTACTTC
CDR3aa: CASSLSRGYQETQYF

v_gene: TRBV5-1
d_gene: TRBD1
abundance: many
j_gene: TRBJ2-3
CDR3nt: TGCGCCAGCAGCCCTACCGGGACAGCCTTCACAGATACGCAGTATTTT
CDR3aa: CASSPTGTAFTDTQYF

v_gene: TRBV15
d_gene: NA
abundance: once
j_gene: TRBJ1-1
CDR3nt: TGTGCCACCAGCAGAGACACTATATGGACAGAGGGGAGTGAAGCTTTCTTT
CDR3aa: CATSRDTIWTEGSEAFF

v_gene: TRBV5-6
d_gene: NA
abundance: NA
j_gene: TRBJ1-2
CDR3nt: TGTGCCAGCAGCTTGTCCTTGACAGGAAGGAACTATGGCTACACCTTC
CDR3aa: CASSLSLTGRNYGYTF

v_gene: TRBV27
d_gene: TRBD1
abundance: NA
j_gene: TRBJ1-1
CDR3nt: TGTGCCAGCAGTTTTGGACAGGGGAACACTGAAGCTTTCTTT
CDR3aa: CASSFGQGNTEAFF

v_gene: TRBV28
d_gene: TRBD1
abundance: NA
j_gene: TRBJ2-7
CDR3nt: TGTGCCAGCAGTCCGGAGACAGGGGGTTCCTACGAGCAGTACTTC
CDR3aa: CASSPETGGSYEQYF

v_gene: TRBV14
d_gene: NA
abundance: NA
j_gene: TRBJ2-3
CDR3nt: TGTGCCAGCAGCCAAGAAAAGGGGTATACGCAGTATTTT
CDR3aa: CASSQEKGYTQYF

v_gene: TRBV6-5
d_gene: NA
abundance: NA
j_gene: TRBJ1-1
CDR3nt: TGTGCCAGCAGTTATGAGCCGGACAGTAACACTGAAGCTTTCTTT
CDR3aa: CASSYEPDSNTEAFF

v_gene: TRBV7-7
d_gene: TRBD1
abundance: once
j_gene: TRBJ2-3
CDR3nt: TGTGCTAGCAGCCGGGACAGGGAGGGCTCAGATACGCAGTATTTT
CDR3aa: CASSRDREGSDTQYF

v_gene: TRBV11-2
d_gene: TRBD1
abundance: NA
j_gene: TRBJ2-5
CDR3nt: TGTGCCAGCAGCTTCGAATCCCCCGGGACAGGGGAAGAGACCCAGTACTTC
CDR3aa: CASSFESPGTGEETQYF

v_gene: TRBV5-1
d_gene: TRBD1
abundance: once
j_gene: TRBJ1-5
CDR3nt: TGCGCCAGCAGCTGGGACAGTGGCAATCAGCCCCAGCATTTT
CDR3aa: CASSWDSGNQPQHF

v_gene: TRBV20-1
d_gene: NA
abundance: NA
j_gene: TRBJ2-7
CDR3nt: TGCAGTCCGACTAGCTCCTACGAGCAGTACTTC
CDR3aa: CSPTSSYEQYF

v_gene: TRBV28
d_gene: TRBD2
abundance: NA
j_gene: TRBJ2-1
CDR3nt: TGTGCCAGCAGCCAACTAGCGGGAGTTCTATATAATGAGCAGTTCTTC
CDR3aa: CASSQLAGVLYNEQFF

v_gene: TRBV4-1
d_gene: TRBD1
abundance: once
j_gene: TRBJ1-2
CDR3nt: TGCGCCAGCAGCCAAGATACAGGGGGCTATGGCTACACCTTC
CDR3aa: CASSQDTGGYGYTF

v_gene: TRBV19
d_gene: NA
abundance: NA
j_gene: TRBJ1-1
CDR3nt: TGTGCCAGCTCGATCTATCAGGGGCCTCAAGCTTTCTTT
CDR3aa: CASSIYQGPQAFF

v_gene: TRBV28
d_gene: TRBD1
abundance: NA
j_gene: TRBJ1-2
CDR3nt: TGTGCCAGCAGTATATCTGGACAGGGGTACGGCTACACCTTC
CDR3aa: CASSISGQGYGYTF

v_gene: TRBV19
d_gene: TRBD1
abundance: NA
j_gene: TRBJ1-1
CDR3nt: TGTGCCACCGGACAGGGAGGAACTGAAGCTTTCTTT
CDR3aa: CATGQGGTEAFF

v_gene: TRBV5-6
d_gene: TRBD1
abundance: NA
j_gene: TRBJ2-1
CDR3nt: TGTGCCAGCAGCTTGGACAGGGGGTGGAATGAGCAGTTCTTC
CDR3aa: CASSLDRGWNEQFF